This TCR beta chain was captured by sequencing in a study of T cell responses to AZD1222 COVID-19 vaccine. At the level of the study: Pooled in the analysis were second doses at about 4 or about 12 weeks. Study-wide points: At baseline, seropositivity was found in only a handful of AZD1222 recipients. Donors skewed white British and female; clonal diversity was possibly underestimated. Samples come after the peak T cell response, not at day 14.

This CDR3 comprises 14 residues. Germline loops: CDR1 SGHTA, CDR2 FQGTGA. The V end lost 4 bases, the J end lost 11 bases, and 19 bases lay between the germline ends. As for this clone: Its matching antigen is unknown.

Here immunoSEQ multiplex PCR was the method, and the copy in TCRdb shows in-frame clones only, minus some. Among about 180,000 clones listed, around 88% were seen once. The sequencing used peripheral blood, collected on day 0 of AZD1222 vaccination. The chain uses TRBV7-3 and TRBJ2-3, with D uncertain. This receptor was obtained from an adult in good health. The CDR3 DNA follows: TGTGCCAGCAGCTCCCCCCAGATCTCTCCCAAGCAGTATTTT. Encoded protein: CASSSPQISPKQYF.